This entry lists 31 T cell receptor beta chains sequenced from one sample in a study of shared T cell receptors in the human thymus. The table came from immunoSEQ multiplex PCR; TCRdb's copy has only in-frame clones and leaves some out. The data contain 600,000 to 900,000 clones, 70% to 90% of them singletons. Another study also made use of these data, one on human thymus T cells.

The sequenced sample consisted of thymocytes. The receptors were sampled from a girl less than two years old with a congenital heart defect.

The V gene is TRBV5-1, the J gene TRBJ1-2; the match to TRBD1 covers 9 bases. CDR1 and CDR2 (germline): SGHRS, YFSETQ. The V gene end was trimmed by 3 bases and the J gene end by 6 bases; junction bases not matched to a gene: 6. The CDR3 is made up of 14 amino acids. In nucleotides, the CDR3 is TGCGCCAGCAGCTCTGACAGGGGGTTGAATGGCTACACCTTC. It encodes CASSSDRGLNGYTF. The variable domain in full, with the rest retrieved from reference TRBV5-1 and TRBJ1-2, is KAGVTQTPRYLIKTRGQQVTLSCSPISGHRSVSWYQQTPGQGLQFLFEYFSETQRNKGNFPGRFSGRQFSNSRSEMNVSTLELGDSALYLCASSSDRGLNGYTFGSGTRLTVV.

A single count supports this clone. V usage is TRBV30 and J usage is TRBJ2-2; maybe TRBD1 (5 bases). This CDR3 region has 13 residues. V lost 0 bases and J lost 4, with 6 bases in between. Germline values: CDR1 GTSNPN, CDR2 SVGIG (reference sequence). CDR3 sequence (DNA): TGTGCCTGGAGTGTGGGGCCCACCGGGGAGCTGTTTTTT. This gives the protein CAWSVGPTGELFF.

The chain couples TRBV2 to TRBJ1-2; the match to TRBD1 covers 11 bases. The V segment lost 4 bases and the J segment 3 bases; nucleotides outside the gene matches: 4. The CDR3 runs 15 residues. Germline lookup yields CDR1 SNHLY and CDR2 FYNNEI. CDR3 region: CASSGPGQGDYGYTF. The CDR3 nucleotides read TGTGCCAGCAGTGGTCCGGGACAGGGGGACTATGGCTACACCTTC.

This chain connects TRBV11-2 to TRBJ2-1; 14 bases agree with TRBD2. V lost 5 bases to trimming and J lost 3 bases; unmatched junction nucleotides: 3. In germline, CDR1 is SGHAT, CDR2 FQNNGV. The CDR3 consists of 16 residues. The chain's CDR3 is CASSPGLAGDYNEQFF. For the CDR3, the DNA is TGTGCCAGCAGCCCGGGACTAGCGGGGGACTACAATGAGCAGTTCTTC. Complete variable domain (other parts from reference TRBV11-2 and TRBJ2-1): EAGVAQSPRYKIIEKRQSVAFWCNPISGHATLYWYQQILGQGPKLLIQFQNNGVVDDSQLPKDRFSAERLKGVDSTLKIQPAKLEDSAVYLCASSPGLAGDYNEQFFGPGTRLTVL.

The chain has TRBV5-4 and TRBJ1-2; D uncertain. CDR3 length: 12 residues. Germline CDR1 and CDR2: SGHNT and YYREEE (reference sequence). The germline V and J ends were trimmed by 2 bases and 4 bases, with 6 bases remaining between them. DNA of the CDR3: TGTGCCAGCAGCTTTGAGGGCTATGGCTACACCTTC. As protein: CASSFEGYGYTF.

CDR3 residues: CASSLHNGISAGSYNSPLHF. The CDR3, as DNA: TGCGCCAGCAGCTTGCATAACGGGATTTCGGCGGGCTCCTATAATTCACCCCTCCACTTT. The chain couples TRBV5-1 to TRBJ1-6; D is unclear. The V end lost 1 base, the J end lost 0 bases, and 20 bases lay between the germline ends. Germline CDR1 is SGHRS and CDR2 is YFSETQ. The CDR3 has 20 amino acids.

V is TRBV6-6 and J is TRBJ1-6, with D uncertain. Germline CDR1 reads MNHNY; CDR2 reads SVGAGI (reference sequence). The CDR3 has 16 amino acids. V gave up 1 base and J gave up 7 bases, with 14 bases separating them. The CDR3 nucleotides are TGTGCCAGCAGTTACTACTATCGGCGATTAAATTCACCCCTCCACTTT. Its translation: CASSYYYRRLNSPLHF.

V gene TRBV4-2 combines with J gene TRBJ2-1, with 7 bases identical to TRBD2. The length of the CDR3 is 14 residues. Germline CDR1 reads LGHNA; CDR2 reads YNFKEQ. Trimming cost V 7 bases and J 6 bases; bases outside gene matches: 9. The CDR3: CASTAGEACNEQFF. CDR3 in DNA: TGTGCCAGCACCGCGGGGGAAGCCTGCAATGAGCAGTTCTTC.

Concerning this clone: Other DNA sequences in the same sample also yield this CDR3. V is TRBV5-1 and J is TRBJ2-7; 10 bases map to TRBD1. CDR3 length: 13 amino acids. Germline CDR1 SGHRS, CDR2 YFSETQ. With 3 bases clipped from V and 5 bases from J, the junction kept 2 bases outside the gene matches. The CDR3 sequence: CASSSGQGNEQYF. The DNA of the CDR3 is TGCGCCAGCAGCTCGGGACAGGGGAACGAGCAGTACTTC.

The chain has TRBV5-6 and TRBJ2-7; the D gene is possibly TRBD1 (5 bases). This CDR3 is 14 amino acids long. Per the germline V gene, CDR1 is SGHDT and CDR2 is YYEEEE. V shed 1 base and J shed 2 bases, with 10 bases lying between them. The CDR3: CASSLIGETYEQYF. In nucleotides, the CDR3 is TGTGCCAGCAGCTTGATAGGGGAAACCTACGAGCAGTACTTC. Full variable domain (missing parts from reference TRBV5-6 and TRBJ2-7): DAGVTQSPTHLIKTRGQQVTLRCSPKSGHDTVSWYQQALGQGPQFIFQYYEEEERQRGNFPDRFSGHQFPNYSSELNVNALLLGDSALYLCASSLIGETYEQYFGPGTRLTVT.

The chain couples TRBV12-5 to TRBJ1-1, with D uncertain. V dropped 6 bases and J dropped 0 bases, with 11 bases sitting between them. CDR1 and CDR2 (germline): LGHNT, FRNRAP. The CDR3 totals 14 residues. The DNA for the CDR3 is TGTGCTAGTGGGTCCCGGGAAATGAACACTGAAGCTTTCTTT. It is translated as CASGSREMNTEAFF.

This chain joins TRBV9 and TRBJ2-3; 8 bases line up with TRBD1. V lost 4 bases, J lost 0 bases, and 10 bases stayed unmatched. Germline V gene lookup returns CDR1 SGDLS and CDR2 YYNGEE. CDR3 length: 17 residues. CDR3 sequence: CASSRDRGRGSTDTQYF. The CDR3 DNA reads as TGTGCCAGCAGCAGAGACAGGGGTCGGGGTAGCACAGATACGCAGTATTTT.

This clone appeared a single time. The rearrangement uses TRBV6-4 and TRBJ2-2, with TRBD2 matching over 10 bases. The CDR3 loop spans 15 amino acids. The ends lost 6 bases at V and 9 bases at J; junction bases unmatched: 10. CDR1 MRHNA and CDR2 SNTAGT come from the germline V gene. The CDR3 DNA reads TGTGCCAGCAGAGCGCTAGCGGGGGTTACCAGGGAGCTGTTTTTT. Translation: CASRALAGVTRELFF.

The V gene is TRBV7-3, the J gene TRBJ2-1; possible D gene TRBD2, 6 bases. This CDR3 has 18 residues. Germline-derived CDR1 and CDR2 are SGHTA and FQGTGA. Trimming removed 0 bases at V and 0 bases at J, with 15 bases between. CDR3: CASSLTNLGLYSYNEQFF. CDR3 DNA sequence: TGTGCCAGCAGCTTAACTAACTTGGGACTCTACTCCTACAATGAGCAGTTCTTC. The full variable domain, its missing parts supplied by reference TRBV7-3 and TRBJ2-1, is GAGVSQTPSNKVTEKGKYVELRCDPISGHTALYWYRQSLGQGPEFLIYFQGTGAADDSGLPNDRFFAVRPEGSVSTLKIQRTERGDSAVYLCASSLTNLGLYSYNEQFFGPGTRLTVL.

This sequence joins TRBV11-2 and TRBJ2-5, with TRBD2 identical over 11 bases. V was clipped by 4 bases and J by 4 bases; unmatched bases: 8. The CDR3 contains 16 residues. The germline V gene encodes CDR1 SGHAT and CDR2 FQNNGV. The CDR3 region is CASSSLAGGLLETQYF. CDR3 in DNA: TGTGCCAGCAGCTCTCTAGCGGGGGGCCTGTTAGAGACCCAGTACTTC.

The chain has TRBV6-6 and TRBJ1-2; D unresolved. The V and J ends lost 5 bases and 6 bases respectively, with 10 bases between them. The CDR3 runs to 12 residues. Per germline, CDR1 MNHNY and CDR2 SVGAGI (reference sequence). CDR3 sequence: CASSPGGHGYTF. The CDR3 nucleotides are TGTGCCAGCAGTCCCGGAGGGCATGGCTACACCTTC.

This chain connects TRBV10-2 to TRBJ2-3; 11 bases are shared with TRBD2. The junction had 18 bases not matched to a gene; V was cut back by 4 bases and J by 6 bases. The CDR3 has 19 amino acids. Germline CDR1 and CDR2: WSHSY and SAAADI. As DNA, the CDR3 is TGCGCCAGCAGTGGGGGGGGGCTAGCGGGGGGCCACGTGTTTGATACGCAGTATTTT. It codes for CASSGGGLAGGHVFDTQYF.

The rearrangement joins TRBV11-2 to TRBJ1-2; 11 nucleotides agree with TRBD1. The CDR3 covers 15 residues. In germline, CDR1 is SGHAT, CDR2 FQNNGV. The junction had 9 bases not matched to a gene; V was cut back by 5 bases and J by 7 bases. CDR3 amino acids: CASSPGTGGRSGYTF. As DNA, the CDR3 is TGTGCCAGCAGCCCCGGGACAGGGGGTCGTAGTGGCTACACCTTC.

This sequence joins TRBV4-1 and TRBJ1-5; D not certain. The CDR3 length is 15 residues. CDR1 is MGHRA and CDR2 is YSYEKL in the germline V gene. V was clipped by 6 bases and J by 1 base, with 13 bases between them. The CDR3 DNA reads TGCGCCAGCAGATCGCGGCCCGGGAGCAATCAGCCCCAGCATTTT. It specifies CASRSRPGSNQPQHF.

The rearrangement links TRBV10-3 to TRBJ2-7; TRBD1 agrees at 7 bases. This CDR3 spans 14 amino acids. In germline, CDR1 is ENHRY, CDR2 SYGVKD. V shed 10 bases and J 3 bases; nucleotides not matched to a gene: 12. CDR3 DNA: TGTGCCACCACACCCGGGACAGCCGACTACGAGCAGTACTTC. Amino acid sequence: CATTPGTADYEQYF.

The gene calls are TRBV14 and TRBJ2-5; 9 bases agree with TRBD1. V lost 0 bases, J lost 0 bases, and 8 bases stayed unmatched. The CDR3 contains 18 residues. CDR1 and CDR2 from the germline V gene are SGHDN and FVKESK. CDR3 DNA sequence: TGTGCCAGCAGCCAAGATAGCCCGGGACAGGGTTACCAAGAGACCCAGTACTTC. It yields the protein CASSQDSPGQGYQETQYF.

This chain joins TRBV10-2 and TRBJ2-4, with TRBD2 identical over 10 bases. CDR3 length equals 21 residues. The V and J ends lost 0 bases and 0 bases, in that order; junction bases with no gene match: 14. Looked up from germline, CDR1 is WSHSY and CDR2 is SAAADI. CDR3 coding DNA: TGCGCCAGCAGTGAGTCGAAGGCTAGCGGGGGTTTCCCCCTAGCCAAAAACATTCAGTACTTC. Encoded protein: CASSESKASGGFPLAKNIQYF.

This clone was found once. The genes are TRBV6-6 and TRBJ1-2; D remains unclear. The CDR3 length is 14 residues. Trimming removed 8 bases at V and 2 bases at J, with 15 bases between. Germline V gene lookup returns CDR1 MNHNY and CDR2 SVGAGI (reference sequence). DNA of the CDR3: TGTGCCAGCGCCCTGCGCCGAAAGAACTATGGCTACACCTTC. Its protein is CASALRRKNYGYTF.

The rearrangement uses TRBV7-9 and TRBJ1-1; a weak D match, TRBD1 (5 bases). CDR1 SEHNR and CDR2 FQNEAQ come from the germline V gene (reference sequence). Between the trimmed V and J ends, which lost 2 bases and 3 bases, there was a span of 13 bases. The CDR3 extends over 15 amino acids. CDR3 residues: CASSLCARDHTEAFF. The CDR3 DNA follows: TGTGCCAGCAGCTTATGTGCCAGGGATCACACTGAAGCTTTCTTT.

This chain uses TRBV6-4 with TRBJ1-3; a possible D gene is TRBD1 (6 bases). The CDR3 has 14 residues. V was trimmed by 7 bases and J by 2 bases, leaving 12 bases between them. Germline V CDR1 and CDR2: MRHNA, SNTAGT. CDR3 in amino acids: CASNPQGPGNTIYF. In nucleotides, the CDR3 is TGTGCCAGCAATCCACAGGGACCTGGAAACACCATATATTTT.

The chain has TRBV7-2 and TRBJ1-2; no reliable D call. V was pared by 5 bases and J by 4 bases, with 11 bases between. This CDR3 region has 13 residues. CDR1 and CDR2 (germline): SGHTA, FQGNSA. For the CDR3, the DNA is TGTGCCAGCAGCCCGAGGCATCCCTATGGCTACACCTTC. It specifies CASSPRHPYGYTF.

J is TRBJ2-2 and V is TRBV7-9, with 10 bases aligning to TRBD2. Germline V gives CDR1 SEHNR, CDR2 FQNEAQ (reference sequence). Trimming at V came to 4 bases and at J to 6 bases, leaving 5 bases not matched to a gene. The CDR3 spans 15 residues. In DNA form, the CDR3 reads TGTGCCAGCAGCTATGAGCGGGGGGGGTCCGGGGAGCTGTTTTTT. This translates into CASSYERGGSGELFF.

The rearrangement joins TRBV14 to TRBJ1-2; a possible D gene is TRBD1 (6 bases). Germline V gene lookup returns CDR1 SGHDN and CDR2 FVKESK. The CDR3 has 14 residues. V dropped 5 bases and J dropped 2 bases, with 12 bases sitting between them. CDR3 region: CASSEQGTNYGYTF. CDR3 sequence (DNA): TGTGCCAGCAGCGAACAGGGTACGAACTATGGCTACACCTTC.

This clone was found once. Other DNA sequences in the same sample also yield this CDR3. The chain employs TRBV15 and TRBJ1-1, with D unresolved. V lost 0 bases to trimming and J lost 4 bases, with 9 bases between them. The CDR3 is 14 residues long. Germline V CDR1 and CDR2: LNHNV, YYDKDF (reference sequence). The CDR3 here is CATSRDAGGTEAFF. CDR3 nucleotide sequence: TGTGCCACCAGCAGAGATGCGGGAGGCACTGAAGCTTTCTTT. The whole variable domain, remainder taken from reference TRBV15 and TRBJ1-1, is DAMVIQNPRYQVTQFGKPVTLSCSQTLNHNVMYWYQQKSSQAPKLLFHYYDKDFNNEADTPDNFQSRRPNTSFCFLDIRSPGLGDTAMYLCATSRDAGGTEAFFGQGTRLTVV.

This chain links TRBV27 with TRBJ2-3; 9 bases are a match to TRBD2. From germline, CDR1 is MNHEY and CDR2 SMNVEV (reference sequence). Trimming removed 5 bases from V and 2 bases from J; junction bases left unmatched: 14. The CDR3 contains 18 residues. The CDR3 coding sequence is TGTGCCAGCAGTGCGACACATGGGACTAGCAGCAACACAGATACGCAGTATTTT. Its translation: CASSATHGTSSNTDTQYF.

The rearrangement links TRBV9 to TRBJ2-1; D is unclear. In germline, CDR1 is SGDLS, CDR2 YYNGEE. The CDR3 totals 16 residues. The ends were cut back, 0 bases at V and 6 bases at J, with 16 bases in the middle. The CDR3 sequence: CASSVDSPRARNEQFF. Written as DNA, the CDR3 is TGTGCCAGCAGCGTAGATTCGCCGCGCGCGCGCAATGAGCAGTTCTTC.